This T cell receptor (beta chain) was identified in a study of shared clonotypes between healthy human individuals. Regarding this clone: Its specificity is not known.

The split of CD4+ cells yielded CD45RA+ naive and CD45RA-negative memory subsets. CDR1 SQVTM and CDR2 ANQGSEA come from the germline V gene. This CDR3 is 14 amino acids long. V gave up 4 bases and J gave up 0 bases; unmatched junction bases: 4. Findings and caveats of the study: Sequencing of the sorted subsets was shown by rarefaction to be incomplete despite large depth. Non-shared clonotypes had lower generation probabilities than clonotypes shared by all four sorted-subset donors. Across subsets, estimated richness was generally greater for naive than for memory populations.

Profiled with immunoSEQ multiplex PCR; TCRdb holds only in-frame clones, not every one. Found here are around 1 million clones, 60% to 85% of them singletons; the top ten hold about 1.5%. The genes are TRBV29-1 and TRBJ2-7; 9 bases align to TRBD2. The sample taken for sequencing was memory CD4+ T cells sorted from blood. The subset: CD45RA-negative fraction. This clonotype was obtained from a man between 18 and 35 years old in good health. The CDR3 protein is CSVGSGSSSYEQYF. The CDR3 region has the DNA TGCAGCGTTGGTAGCGGGAGTTCCTCCTACGAGCAGTACTTC.